Below, one TCR beta chain is given with its context. The antigen is not known. The sample is drawn from a study of graft-versus-host responses after intestinal transplantation. Study-wide results and caveats: Declines in HvG clones occurring early post-transplant were associated with peak circulating GvH clone levels.

TCRdb's copy holds only in-frame clones and misses some; the assay was immunoSEQ multiplex PCR. Among around 100,000 clones listed, about nine tenths were seen once. Looked up from germline, CDR1 is MGHRA and CDR2 is YSYEKL. V was shortened by 0 bases and J by 3 bases, with 12 bases between the two germline ends. This CDR3 has 15 residues. Sequenced material: unstimulated CD4+ T cells sorted from spleen or lymph node cells, taken before transplant. This rearrangement joins TRBV4-1 to TRBJ2-7; D is uncertain. The source is a human donor who was the organ donor for an intestinal transplant. This CDR3 is CASSQDAVPFYEQYF. The CDR3 DNA follows: TGCGCCAGCAGCCAAGATGCAGTCCCCTTCTACGAGCAGTACTTC.